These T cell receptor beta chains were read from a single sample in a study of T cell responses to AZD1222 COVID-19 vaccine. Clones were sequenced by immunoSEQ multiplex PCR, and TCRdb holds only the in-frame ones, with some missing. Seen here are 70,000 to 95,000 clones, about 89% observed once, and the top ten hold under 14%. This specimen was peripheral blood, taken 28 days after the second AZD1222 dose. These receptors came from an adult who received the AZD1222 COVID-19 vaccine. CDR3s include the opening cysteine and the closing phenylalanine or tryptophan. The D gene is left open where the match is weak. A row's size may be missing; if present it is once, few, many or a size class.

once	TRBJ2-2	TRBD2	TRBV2	CASTNAGANTGELFF	TGTGCCAGCACCAACGCGGGAGCGAACACCGGGGAGCTGTTTTTT
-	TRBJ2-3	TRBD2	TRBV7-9	CASSRWTSGVGDTQYF	TGTGCCAGCAGCCGTTGGACTAGCGGGGTGGGCGATACGCAGTATTTT
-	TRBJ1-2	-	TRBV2	CASSPTENYGYTF	TGTGCCAGCAGTCCCACGGAGAACTATGGCTACACCTTC
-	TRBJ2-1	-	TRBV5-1	CASSNGLTSSYNEQFF	TGCGCCAGCAGCAACGGACTAACTAGCTCCTACAATGAGCAGTTCTTC
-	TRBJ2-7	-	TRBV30	CAWDGRVGEQYF	TGTGCCTGGGACGGACGTGTAGGAGAGCAGTACTTC
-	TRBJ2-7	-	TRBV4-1	CASSQSLAQGFGEQYF	TGCGCCAGCAGCCAAAGTCTGGCGCAGGGGTTTGGCGAGCAGTACTTC
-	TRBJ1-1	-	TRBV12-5	CASGQGWTEAFF	TGTGCTAGTGGGCAGGGATGGACTGAAGCTTTCTTT
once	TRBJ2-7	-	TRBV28	CASSSVEEQYF	TGTGCCAGCAGTTCAGTGGAAGAGCAGTACTTC
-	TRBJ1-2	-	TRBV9	CASSVSQGYYGYTF	TGTGCCAGCAGCGTATCGCAGGGATACTATGGCTACACCTTC
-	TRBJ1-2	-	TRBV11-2	CASSVGQLDGYTF	TGTGCCAGCAGCGTCGGACAGCTAGATGGCTACACCTTC
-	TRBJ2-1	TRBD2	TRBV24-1	CATSEGGRTYNEQFF	TGTGCCACCAGTGAGGGCGGGAGGACCTACAATGAGCAGTTCTTC
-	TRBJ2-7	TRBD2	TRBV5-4	CASSLGLAGATYEQYF	TGTGCCAGCAGCTTAGGACTAGCGGGAGCCACCTACGAGCAGTACTTC
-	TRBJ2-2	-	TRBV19	CASSIDLGSKARTGELFF	TGTGCCAGTAGTATAGATCTAGGCAGCAAAGCGAGGACCGGGGAGCTGTTTTTT
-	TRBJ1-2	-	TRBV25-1	CASSELRSYGYTF	TGTGCCAGCAGTGAACTGAGGTCCTATGGCTACACCTTC
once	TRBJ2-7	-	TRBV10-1	CASSESGYEQYF	TGCGCCAGCAGTGAGTCAGGCTACGAGCAGTACTTC
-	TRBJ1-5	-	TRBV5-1	CASSSDGSNQPQHF	TGCGCCAGCAGCTCCGACGGAAGCAATCAGCCCCAGCATTTT
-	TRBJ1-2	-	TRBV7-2	CASSLDGSRRIYGYTF	TGTGCCAGCAGCTTAGATGGTAGTCGGCGGATCTATGGCTACACCTTC
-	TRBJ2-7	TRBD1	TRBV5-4	CASSGDRGLEQYF	TGTGCCAGCAGCGGGGACAGGGGGCTCGAGCAGTACTTC
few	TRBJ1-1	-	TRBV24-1	CATSDSGVIAFF	TGTGCCACCAGTGATTCTGGAGTGATAGCTTTCTTT
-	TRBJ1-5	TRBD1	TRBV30	CAWSGPGTGRYQPQHF	TGTGCCTGGAGTGGCCCCGGGACAGGGAGGTATCAGCCCCAGCATTTT
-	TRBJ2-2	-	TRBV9	CASSPGPTGELFF	TGTGCCAGCAGCCCCGGACCCACCGGGGAGCTGTTTTTT
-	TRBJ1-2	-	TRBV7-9	CASSRGVRDKSNYGYTF	TGTGCCAGCAGCCGCGGAGTACGGGACAAGTCTAACTATGGCTACACCTTC
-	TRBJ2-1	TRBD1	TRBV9	CASSVWTGQNEQFF	TGTGCCAGCAGCGTATGGACAGGGCAGAATGAGCAGTTCTTC
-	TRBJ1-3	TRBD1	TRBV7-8	CASSPNTGGFGNTIYF	TGTGCCAGCAGCCCCAACACAGGGGGCTTCGGAAACACCATATATTTT
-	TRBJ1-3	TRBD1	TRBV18	CASSADRGPGNTIYF	TGTGCCAGCTCAGCCGACAGGGGCCCTGGAAACACCATATATTTT
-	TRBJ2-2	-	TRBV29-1	CSVEGLAGQSGELFF	TGCAGCGTTGAAGGTTTGGCAGGGCAAAGCGGGGAGCTGTTTTTT
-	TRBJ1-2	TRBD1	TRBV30	CAWRAGTAFNYGYTF	TGTGCCTGGAGGGCCGGGACAGCTTTTAACTATGGCTACACCTTC
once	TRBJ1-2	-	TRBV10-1	CATSENGNYGYTF	TGCGCCACCTCAGAGAACGGAAACTATGGCTACACCTTC
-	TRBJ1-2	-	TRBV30	CAWSVPLPRGYTF	TGTGCCTGGAGTGTCCCACTGCCTCGCGGCTACACCTTC
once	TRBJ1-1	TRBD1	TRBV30	CAWAHRGNTEAFF	TGTGCCTGGGCTCACAGGGGGAACACTGAAGCTTTCTTT
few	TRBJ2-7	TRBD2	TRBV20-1	CSASGSGRAYEQYF	TGCAGTGCTAGTGGTTCCGGGAGGGCCTACGAGCAGTACTTC
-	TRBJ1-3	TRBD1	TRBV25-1	CASSEWGQPSSGNTIYF	TGTGCCAGCAGTGAATGGGGACAGCCAAGCTCTGGAAACACCATATATTTT
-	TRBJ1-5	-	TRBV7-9	CASSPGGGQNQPQHF	TGTGCCAGCAGCCCGGGAGGGGGGCAGAATCAGCCCCAGCATTTT
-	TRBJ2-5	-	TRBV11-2	CASSTQYQETQYF	TGTGCCAGCAGCACCCAGTACCAAGAGACCCAGTACTTC
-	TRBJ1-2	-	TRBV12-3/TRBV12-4	CASRGSGRPGYTF	TGTGCCAGCAGAGGGAGTGGGCGGCCTGGCTACACCTTC
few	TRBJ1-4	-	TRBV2	CASSDRWVNEKLFF	TGTGCCAGCAGTGACAGATGGGTTAATGAAAAACTGTTTTTT
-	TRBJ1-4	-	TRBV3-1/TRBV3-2	CASSRRGSGNEKLFF	TGTGCCAGCAGCCGTCGGGGGTCAGGTAATGAAAAACTGTTTTTT
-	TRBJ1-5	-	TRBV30	CAWSTGHPSQPQHF	TGTGCCTGGAGTACGGGACACCCTTCTCAGCCCCAGCATTTT
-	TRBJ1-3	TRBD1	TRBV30	CAWSEQGYTSGNTIYF	TGTGCCTGGAGCGAACAGGGGTATACCTCTGGAAACACCATATATTTT
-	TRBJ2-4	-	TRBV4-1	CASSHPGQAKNIQYF	TGCGCCAGCAGCCACCCTGGTCAGGCCAAAAACATTCAGTACTTC
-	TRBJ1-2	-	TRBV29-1	CSVERAGENGYTF	TGCAGCGTTGAGCGTGCGGGGGAGAATGGCTACACCTTC
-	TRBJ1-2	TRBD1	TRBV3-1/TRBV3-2	CASSHSTGYRGYTF	TGTGCCAGCAGCCATTCGACAGGGTACCGGGGCTACACCTTC
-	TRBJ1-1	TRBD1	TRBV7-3	CASSPGQGRGDTEAFF	TGTGCCAGCAGCCCCGGACAGGGGAGAGGGGACACTGAAGCTTTCTTT
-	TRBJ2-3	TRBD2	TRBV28	CASSPTSGRFTDTQYF	TGTGCCAGCAGTCCGACTAGCGGGAGGTTTACAGATACGCAGTATTTT
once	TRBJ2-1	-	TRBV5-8	CASSLGSGTLSYNEQFF	TGTGCCAGCAGCTTGGGTAGTGGGACCCTCTCCTACAATGAGCAGTTCTTC
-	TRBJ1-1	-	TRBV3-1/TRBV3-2	CASSQASYTEAFF	TGTGCCAGCAGCCAAGCCTCATACACTGAAGCTTTCTTT
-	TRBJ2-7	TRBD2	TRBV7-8	CASSLRSWTSGSSYEQYF	TGTGCCAGCAGCTTAAGGTCCTGGACTAGCGGGAGCTCCTACGAGCAGTACTTC